Shown below are 21 T cell receptor beta chains from a single sample sequenced in a study of technical replicates of blood from a few donors. Profiling relied on immunoSEQ multiplex PCR, and the TCRdb table lists in-frame clones only, not all of them. The data show more than 80,000 clones, roughly 96% seen once. The sample comprised T cells isolated from PBMCs. These receptors all come from a human donor in good health.

The chain joins TRBV7-8 to TRBJ1-1, with TRBD1 matching over 8 bases. The junction had 6 bases not matched to a gene; V was cut back by 6 bases and J by 0 bases. This CDR3 region has 15 residues. Germline-derived CDR1 and CDR2 are SGHVS and FQNEAQ. The CDR3 DNA reads TGTGCCAGCAGACCTACAGGGGGGGTGAACACTGAAGCTTTCTTT. This codes for CASRPTGGVNTEAFF.

CDR3 amino acids: CASSLAGSYGYTF. The CDR3 coding sequence is TGTGCCAGCAGCTTAGCAGGGAGCTATGGCTACACCTTC. The rearrangement links TRBV7-2 to TRBJ1-2; D unclear. The CDR3 runs 13 residues. The V and J ends lost 0 bases and 4 bases respectively, with 6 bases between them. The germline gives CDR1 SGHTA, CDR2 FQGNSA.

V is TRBV13 and J is TRBJ2-7; D possibly corresponds to TRBD2 (7 bases). The V and J ends lost 5 bases and 4 bases respectively, with 18 bases between them. The CDR3 runs to 15 residues. Germline V gene data show CDR1 as PRHDT and CDR2 as FYEKMQ (reference sequence). The CDR3 reads CASSQRGRGEYEQYF. DNA for the CDR3: TGTGCCAGCAGCCAACGGGGGAGGGGGGAATACGAGCAGTACTTC.

The table lists this clone with a few counts. The chain has TRBV5-4 and TRBJ2-7, with 9 nucleotides matching TRBD2. The CDR3 runs to 16 residues. V was clipped by 1 base and J by 1 base; unmatched bases: 6. Germline V gene sequence: CDR1 SGHNT, CDR2 YYREEE (reference sequence). The CDR3 sequence is CASSLPGTSSSYEQYF. CDR3 sequence (DNA): TGTGCCAGCAGCTTGCCCGGGACTAGCTCTTCCTACGAGCAGTACTTC.

The rearrangement joins TRBV28 to TRBJ2-1, with D tentatively TRBD2 (6 bases). Per germline, CDR1 MDHEN and CDR2 SYDVKM. The CDR3 consists of 12 residues. With 6 bases removed from V and 9 bases from J, the gap between germline ends came to 12 bases. CDR3 amino acids: CASSLPEGEQFF. In DNA form, the CDR3 reads TGTGCCAGCAGCTTGCCGGAGGGTGAGCAGTTCTTC.

The chain is built from TRBV11-2 and TRBJ2-3, with D unclear. V was shortened by 1 base and J by 4 bases, with 3 bases between the two germline ends. This CDR3 has 12 residues. Germline lookup yields CDR1 SGHAT and CDR2 FQNNGV. The CDR3 is CASSLVSDTQYF. The CDR3 DNA reads TGTGCCAGCAGCTTAGTATCAGATACGCAGTATTTT.

The V and J genes are TRBV5-4 and TRBJ2-7; 13 nucleotides align to TRBD2. V trimming: 4 bases; J trimming: 0 bases; junction bases outside the gene matches: 4. The CDR3 sequence is 16 residues long. Germline lookup yields CDR1 SGHNT and CDR2 YYREEE (reference sequence). The CDR3 DNA reads as TGTGCCAGCAGCGAGGGGACTAGCGGGGTCTCCTACGAGCAGTACTTC. Translated, it gives CASSEGTSGVSYEQYF.

V usage is TRBV9 and J usage is TRBJ2-7, with 7 bases lining up with TRBD1. The CDR3 sequence is 15 residues long. The germline V gene encodes CDR1 SGDLS and CDR2 YYNGEE. V dropped 3 bases and J dropped 2; count of bases not matched to a gene: 8. The CDR3 region is CASSARDRTAYEQYF. The CDR3 DNA reads as TGTGCCAGCAGCGCCAGGGACAGAACAGCCTACGAGCAGTACTTC.

The rearrangement uses TRBV5-1 and TRBJ2-7; D call uncertain. CDR1 SGHRS and CDR2 YFSETQ come from the germline V gene. The CDR3 loop spans 13 amino acids. Trimming cost V 0 bases and J 4 bases, with 8 bases left between them. CDR3 DNA: TGCGCCAGCAGCTTGGGACACGGTTACGAGCAGTACTTC. It is translated as CASSLGHGYEQYF.

The V call is TRBV5-1, the J call TRBJ2-5; possible D gene TRBD2, 6 bases. The CDR3 is 15 residues long. Per germline, CDR1 SGHRS and CDR2 YFSETQ. V was shortened by 4 bases and J by 3 bases, with 16 bases between the two germline ends. CDR3 sequence: CASSPSGPGEETQYF. CDR3 DNA: TGCGCCAGCAGCCCTTCTGGGCCGGGGGAAGAGACCCAGTACTTC.

V is TRBV30 and J is TRBJ2-5; a weak D match, TRBD2 (5 bases). The CDR3 is 12 residues long. Looked up from germline, CDR1 is GTSNPN and CDR2 is SVGIG (reference sequence). Trimming left V 7 bases short and J 5 bases short, with 14 bases between. This chain's CDR3 is CASTGIGETQYF. CDR3 sequence (DNA): TGTGCCTCTACCGGGATTGGGGAGACCCAGTACTTC. The whole variable domain, filled in from reference TRBV30 and TRBJ2-5, reads SQTIHQWPATLVQPVGSPLSLECTVEGTSNPNLYWYRQAAGRGLQLLFYSVGIGQISSEVPQNLSASRPQDRQFILSSKKLLLSDSGFYLCASTGIGETQYFGPGTRLLVL.

This clone was detected only once. CDR3 in amino acids: CASSKGGLRTEAFF. The CDR3 DNA follows: TGTGCCAGCAGCAAAGGAGGGTTAAGGACTGAAGCTTTCTTT. This sequence joins TRBV21-1 and TRBJ1-1. TRBV21-1 counts as a pseudogene. CDR3 size: 14 residues.

The chain uses TRBV30 and TRBJ2-2; 8 bases match TRBD2. Germline loops: CDR1 GTSNPN, CDR2 SVGIG (reference sequence). The CDR3 totals 18 residues. The ends lost 0 bases at V and 3 bases at J; junction bases unmatched: 12. CDR3 sequence (DNA): TGTGCCTGGAGTGTACTTGTTACTAGCGGATTTTACACCGGGGAGCTGTTTTTT. As protein: CAWSVLVTSGFYTGELFF.

The rearrangement links TRBV5-1 to TRBJ1-1, with D possibly matching TRBD1 (5 bases). Germline V gene data show CDR1 as SGHRS and CDR2 as YFSETQ. This CDR3 is built from 16 residues. V dropped 0 bases and J dropped 1 base, with 13 bases sitting between them. The CDR3 protein is CASSLDRIQENTEAFF. CDR3 nucleotides: TGCGCCAGCAGCTTGGATCGGATACAGGAGAACACTGAAGCTTTCTTT.

The chain couples TRBV5-1 to TRBJ2-3, with TRBD2 as a possible D gene (6 bases). Between the trimmed V and J ends, which lost 4 bases and 0 bases, there was a span of 15 bases. The germline V gene has CDR1 SGHRS and CDR2 YFSETQ. The CDR3 spans 16 residues. Written as DNA, the CDR3 is TGCGCCAGCAGCCTGGTGGGGGACTCGAGCACAGATACGCAGTATTTT. Translated, it gives CASSLVGDSSTDTQYF.

V and J are TRBV6-5 and TRBJ1-1; no clear D. Germline V gene sequence: CDR1 MNHEY, CDR2 SVGAGI. V lost 11 bases and J lost 8, with 12 bases in between. The CDR3 runs to 10 residues. The CDR3 DNA reads TGTGCCGCTTGGGGAGAGGAAGCTTTCTTT. Its translation: CAAWGEEAFF.

The J gene is TRBJ1-1, the V gene TRBV19, with D unclear. Germline CDR1 reads LNHDA; CDR2 reads SQIVND (reference sequence). Trimming stripped 0 bases from V and 8 bases from J, with 13 bases between. This CDR3 is built from 14 residues. The CDR3 reads CASSIEAAAKEAFF. CDR3 bases: TGTGCCAGTAGTATAGAGGCGGCAGCAAAAGAAGCTTTCTTT.

This chain uses TRBV15 with TRBJ2-1, with D unclear. The length of the CDR3 is 11 residues. The germline CDR1 and CDR2 sequences are LNHNV and YYDKDF (reference sequence). The ends were cut back, 3 bases at V and 5 bases at J, with 2 bases in the middle. The CDR3 region has the DNA TGTGCCACCAGCAGCGACAATGAGCAGTTCTTC. It is translated as CATSSDNEQFF. Combining the CDR3 with reference TRBV15 and TRBJ2-1 gives the whole variable domain DAMVIQNPRYQVTQFGKPVTLSCSQTLNHNVMYWYQQKSSQAPKLLFHYYDKDFNNEADTPDNFQSRRPNTSFCFLDIRSPGLGDTAMYLCATSSDNEQFFGPGTRLTVL.

The rearrangement joins TRBV7-3 to TRBJ2-5, with 7 bases fitting TRBD2. The CDR3 has 17 residues. Germline V gives CDR1 SGHTA, CDR2 FQGTGA. With V trimmed by 0 bases and J by 2 bases, 9 bases remained unmatched. This CDR3 is CASSLTGERERQETQYF. The CDR3 nucleotides read TGTGCCAGCAGCTTAACGGGGGAGCGGGAACGACAAGAGACCCAGTACTTC.

The rearrangement joins TRBV29-1 to TRBJ2-7; 8 nucleotides align to TRBD1. V trimming: 6 bases; J trimming: 3 bases; junction bases outside the gene matches: 10. The CDR3 loop spans 14 amino acids. Germline V CDR1 and CDR2: SQVTM, ANQGSEA. This CDR3 is CSVETGVGFYEQYF. The CDR3 DNA follows: TGCAGCGTGGAGACAGGGGTGGGCTTCTACGAGCAGTACTTC.

The chain is built from TRBV28 and TRBJ2-6; a weak D match, TRBD2 (6 bases). The CDR3 is 14 residues long. The V end lost 6 bases, the J end lost 4 bases, and 10 bases lay between the germline ends. Germline lookup yields CDR1 MDHEN and CDR2 SYDVKM. In DNA, the CDR3 is TGTGCCAGCAGGAACGGGAGAGGGGCCAACGTCCTGACTTTC. It specifies CASRNGRGANVLTF.